This TCR beta chain was retrieved from a study of blood T cell repertoires in COVID-19. Overall study: Sources were T cells, B-cell-depleted T cells, or PBMCs; the material itself was cDNA or gDNA.

Germline CDR1 is KGHSH and CDR2 is LQKENI. The CDR3 is 14 residues long. V gave up 1 base and J gave up 5 bases, with 10 bases separating them. Assay used: immunoSEQ multiplex PCR; TCRdb lists only in-frame clones, some missing. The sample lists about 60,000 clones, nearly 80% occurring once. The sequence came from a human donor in a cohort sampled during active COVID-19. The genes are TRBV18 and TRBJ2-3; weak D call: TRBD2 (6 bases). Sequencing used peripheral blood. The CDR3 DNA follows: TGTGCCAGCTCACCACTCGGGAGCGGAGATACGCAGTATTTT. Its protein product is CASSPLGSGDTQYF.